The 15 T cell receptor beta chains in this list originate from one sample, sequenced in a study of blood T cell repertoires in COVID-19 (dated by TCRdb to between 2020 and 2021). The library was obtained by the immunoSEQ multiplex PCR assay. Drawn from immuneACCESS, this table holds only the in-frame rearrangements with V and J called that TCRdb kept. Clones are partly lost; checked studies trace under half to an unresolved V gene and leave the rest unexplained. Counted in this sample were 130,000 or so clones; 88% of them appeared once. Approximately 1.4% of the sample is held by the ten biggest clonotypes. The sequencing sample was made of peripheral blood. Receptors were obtained from a human donor in a cohort sampled during active COVID-19.

The rearrangement links TRBV28 to TRBJ2-7; 8 bases match TRBD2. The V and J ends lost 7 bases and 2 bases, in that order; junction bases with no gene match: 10. In germline, CDR1 is MDHEN, CDR2 SYDVKM. The CDR3 runs 15 residues. In nucleotides, the CDR3 is TGTGCCAGCACAAGCGGGAGACGTTTAGCCTACGAGCAGTACTTC. Protein product: CASTSGRRLAYEQYF. The complete variable domain, with remaining parts taken from reference TRBV28 and TRBJ2-7, reads DVKVTQSSRYLVKRTGEKVFLECVQDMDHENMFWYRQDPGLGLRLIYFSYDVKMKEKGDIPEGYSVSREKKERFSLILESASTNQTSMYLCASTSGRRLAYEQYFGPGTRLTVT.

The V gene is TRBV5-1, the J gene TRBJ1-1; no reliable D call. The germline gives CDR1 SGHRS, CDR2 YFSETQ. The ends were cut back, 6 bases at V and 3 bases at J, with 6 bases in the middle. The CDR3 runs 11 residues. The CDR3 sequence: CASKEDTEAFF. For the CDR3, the DNA is TGCGCCAGCAAGGAGGACACTGAAGCTTTCTTT.

The chain combines TRBV5-1 with TRBJ1-3, with 8 nucleotides matching TRBD1. Germline-derived CDR1 and CDR2 are SGHRS and YFSETQ. The V segment lost 3 bases and the J segment 3 bases; nucleotides outside the gene matches: 5. The length of the CDR3 is 15 residues. CDR3: CASSSGTGGGNTIYF. The CDR3 nucleotides are TGCGCCAGCAGCTCGGGAACAGGGGGTGGAAACACCATATATTTT.

The chain joins TRBV7-9 to TRBJ2-3; D is uncertain. The V end was cut by 5 bases, the J end by 8 bases, with 8 bases between. Germline V lookup: CDR1 SEHNR, CDR2 FQNEAQ (reference sequence). The CDR3 length is 11 residues. CDR3 bases: TGTGCCAGCAGCCCCACCGGTACGCAGTATTTT. Its protein product is CASSPTGTQYF.

The chain joins TRBV4-1 to TRBJ2-5; weak D call: TRBD2 (5 bases). The germline V gene encodes CDR1 MGHRA and CDR2 YSYEKL. This CDR3 spans 12 amino acids. V lost 4 bases and J 5 bases, leaving 8 bases between the germline ends. In DNA form, the CDR3 reads TGCGCCAGCAGCCTCCGGGGTGAGACCCAGTACTTC. Residues: CASSLRGETQYF.

This sequence joins TRBV2 and TRBJ1-4; 8 bases are a match to TRBD1. V lost 1 base, J lost 6 bases, and 4 bases stayed unmatched. Per the germline V gene, CDR1 is SNHLY and CDR2 is FYNNEI. The CDR3 contains 15 residues. In nucleotides, the CDR3 is TGTGCCAGCAGTGAAGGGCGACAGGGGTATGAAAAACTGTTTTTT. Protein product: CASSEGRQGYEKLFF.

The rearrangement uses TRBV5-6 and TRBJ2-1, with 12 bases lining up with TRBD2. There are 15 residues in the CDR3. CDR1 and CDR2 from the germline V gene are SGHDT and YYEEEE. Losses at the gene ends were 2 bases for V and 8 bases for J; bases not matched to a gene: 5. CDR3 sequence: CASSFTSGGRDEQFF. CDR3 sequence (DNA): TGTGCCAGCAGCTTTACTAGCGGGGGGAGGGATGAGCAGTTCTTC.

A single count supports this clone. The chain couples TRBV19 to TRBJ1-1, with D unresolved. The CDR3 contains 12 residues. V lost 9 bases, J lost 5 bases, and 13 bases lay in between. Looked up from germline, CDR1 is LNHDA and CDR2 is SQIVND (reference sequence). CDR3 nucleotides: TGTGCCAGGAGCCGTTCGGGGACTGAAGCTTTCTTT. Its translation: CARSRSGTEAFF.

This clone was found once. The chain employs TRBV12-3 or TRBV12-4 and TRBJ2-4, with D possibly TRBD2 on 5 matching bases. Trimming removed 1 base at V and 8 bases at J, with 6 bases between. The CDR3 is 12 amino acids. Here the CDR3 reads CASSLGRDIQYF. The CDR3 DNA follows: TGTGCCAGCAGTTTAGGGCGGGACATTCAGTACTTC.

The table lists this clone with a few counts. The V and J genes are TRBV27 and TRBJ2-7; perhaps TRBD2 as D (5 bases). CDR1 is MNHEY and CDR2 is SMNVEV in the germline V gene (reference sequence). V lost 1 base to trimming and J lost 2 bases, with 12 bases between them. CDR3 length: 15 residues. In nucleotides, the CDR3 is TGTGCCAGCAGTTTATTTGGAGGACCAACCTACGAGCAGTACTTC. It encodes CASSLFGGPTYEQYF.

This chain uses TRBV6-2 or TRBV6-3 with TRBJ2-7; D unresolved. Per germline, CDR1 MNHEY and CDR2 SVGEGT. Trimming shortened V by 2 bases and J by 6 bases, and 11 bases separated the two germline ends. The CDR3 spans 13 residues. The CDR3 coding sequence is TGTGCCAGCAGTTACGGTGCGTTTACCGAGCAGTACTTC. It encodes CASSYGAFTEQYF.

The CDR3 is CAWSTGPRNEQFF. The CDR3 bases are TGTGCCTGGAGTACAGGGCCGCGAAATGAGCAGTTCTTC. The rearrangement joins TRBV30 to TRBJ2-1, with a tentative D call TRBD1 (6 bases). The germline CDR1 and CDR2 sequences are GTSNPN and SVGIG (reference sequence). This CDR3 contains 13 residues. Between the trimmed V and J ends, which lost 2 bases and 7 bases, there was a span of 12 bases.

A single count supports this clone. The chain is built from TRBV29-1 and TRBJ2-2, with D possibly TRBD2 on 6 matching bases. Looked up from germline, CDR1 is SQVTM and CDR2 is ANQGSEA. V was trimmed by 4 bases and J by 0 bases, leaving 15 bases between them. This CDR3 is built from 16 residues. The CDR3 here is CSVAVGGRSNTGELFF. CDR3 sequence (DNA): TGCAGCGTTGCTGTGGGGGGTCGCTCGAACACCGGGGAGCTGTTTTTT.

The chain uses TRBV30 and TRBJ2-1; a weak D match, TRBD2 (6 bases). The CDR3 has 14 residues. CDR1 GTSNPN and CDR2 SVGIG come from the germline V gene (reference sequence). The V gene lost 2 bases and the J gene lost 12 bases, with 20 bases spanning the gap. Here the CDR3 reads CAWSRAVVGRGQFF. CDR3 coding DNA: TGTGCCTGGAGTCGGGCGGTGGTGGGGCGGGGGCAGTTCTTC.

The rearrangement uses TRBV5-1 and TRBJ1-6; 9 positions agree with TRBD1. CDR3 size: 14 residues. CDR1 and CDR2 from the germline V gene are SGHRS and YFSETQ. V trimming: 3 bases; J trimming: 8 bases; junction bases outside the gene matches: 3. This CDR3 reads CASSSTGGDSPLHF. Here the CDR3 DNA reads TGCGCCAGCAGCTCGACAGGGGGAGATTCACCCCTCCACTTT.